This TCR beta chain was found in a study of blood T cells in healthy people across ages. Study outcomes and limitations: Underestimates were what the diversity estimates from one million T cells were considered to be.

Researchers report isolating at least 7 million PBMCs per sample. About this clonotype: Its antigen is undetermined.

The authors ran a second PCR of 7 to 11 cycles using a sample-barcoded 5' primer and a J-beta primer mix. TCRdb itself ran the 5' RACE reads through MiXCR, one entry per CDR3 protein. Seen here are around 790,000 distinct CDR3 sequences, more than 40% observed once, and the top ten hold about a fifth. Germline V gene lookup returns CDR1 SGDLS and CDR2 YYNGEE. This CDR3 region has 12 residues. V was shortened by 5 bases and J by 6 bases, with 9 bases between the two germline ends. The chain joins TRBV9 to TRBJ2-1, with D perhaps TRBD1 or TRBD2 (5 bases each). The sample consisted of blood. The receptor was derived from a man aged 55 to 70 in good health. The CDR3 region has the DNA TGTGCCAGCAGTCGGGACGGCAATGAGCAGTTCTTC. The encoded protein is CASSRDGNEQFF.